Presented here are 26 T cell receptor beta chains from one specimen sequenced in a study of T-cell memory formation after mild COVID-19. MiXCR was run by TCRdb on the 5' RACE reads, yielding one entry per CDR3 protein. The sample lists about 560,000 distinct CDR3 sequences, 15% to 20% seen once, with roughly 7.8% in the top ten. The sample comprised PBMCs or a T cell subset sorted from them (not recorded which). The receptors shown here come from an adult woman who had mild COVID-19 (a few samples of this study predate the infection). Cell type and time point are not known.

The sample holds a few counts of this clonotype. V gene TRBV30 combines with J gene TRBJ2-1; D is perhaps TRBD2 (5 bases). V dropped 6 bases and J dropped 11 bases, with 20 bases sitting between them. Germline V gene data show CDR1 as GTSNPN and CDR2 as SVGIG (reference sequence). This CDR3 is 13 amino acids long. The CDR3: CACNTASGSKQFF. The CDR3 nucleotides read TGTGCCTGCAATACCGCTTCGGGGAGTAAGCAGTTCTTC.

This clonotype was recorded a few times. This chain links TRBV7-9 with TRBJ2-5; 8 bases fit TRBD1. The CDR3 is 14 amino acids. Germline V gene data show CDR1 as SEHNR and CDR2 as FQNEAQ (reference sequence). V was pared by 6 bases and J by 4 bases, with 7 bases of the junction left unmatched. Here the CDR3 DNA reads TGTGCCAGCAGAAGCAGGGGGCTCCCAGAGACCCAGTACTTC. Its translation: CASRSRGLPETQYF. The full variable domain, with the rest looked up from reference TRBV7-9 and TRBJ2-5, is DTGVSQNPRHKITKRGQNVTFRCDPISEHNRLYWYRQTLGQGPEFLTYFQNEAQLEKSRLLSDRFSAERPKGSFSTLEIQRTEQGDSAMYLCASRSRGLPETQYFGPGTRLLVL.

This clonotype was picked up a small number of times. The V gene is TRBV12-3 or TRBV12-4, the J gene TRBJ1-4; 8 nucleotides match TRBD1. The CDR3 covers 12 residues. The junction had 0 bases not matched to a gene; V was cut back by 6 bases and J by 6 bases. CDR3 amino acids: CASRDRDEKLFF. Written as DNA, the CDR3 is TGTGCCAGCAGGGACAGGGATGAAAAACTGTTTTTT.

This sequence joins TRBV6-2 or TRBV6-3 and TRBJ2-7; 8 bases agree with TRBD1. J lost 3 bases, V lost 6 bases, and 16 bases had no gene match. CDR3 length equals 17 residues. Germline values: CDR1 MNHEY, CDR2 SVGEGT. The CDR3, as DNA: TGTGCCAGCAGCCCCGCAGCAGGGGGCTCGGACTACTACGAGCAGTACTTC. Translation gives CASSPAAGGSDYYEQYF.

This clonotype was counted between two and nine times. This chain uses TRBV7-9 with TRBJ1-1, with D perhaps TRBD1 (5 bases). CDR3 length: 15 residues. The ends were cut back, 7 bases at V and 7 bases at J, with 22 bases in the middle. Germline V lookup: CDR1 SEHNR, CDR2 FQNEAQ (reference sequence). The CDR3 bases are TGTGCCAGCACCCCAGATGGCGGCAGGGTTGGTGAAGCTTTCTTT. Protein sequence: CASTPDGGRVGEAFF.

This clonotype has a handful of counts. J is TRBJ2-3 and V is TRBV7-2, with TRBD2 matching 7 bases. CDR1 is SGHTA and CDR2 is FQGNSA in the germline V gene. V was clipped by 2 bases and J by 7 bases; unmatched bases: 6. This CDR3 is 14 amino acids long. The CDR3 loop reads CASSLWEGKNTQYF. The CDR3 DNA follows: TGTGCCAGCAGCTTATGGGAGGGAAAGAATACGCAGTATTTT.

The chain employs TRBV3-1 and TRBJ1-4, with unresolved D. From germline, CDR1 is LGHDT and CDR2 YNNKEL (reference sequence). Trimming removed 5 bases at V and 7 bases at J, with 17 bases between. CDR3 length: 15 amino acids. The CDR3: CASSSGVARAEKLFF. Written as DNA, the CDR3 is TGTGCCAGCAGCTCGGGAGTGGCGCGGGCTGAAAAACTGTTTTTT.

The chain carries TRBV4-2 and TRBJ2-7; tentatively, D is TRBD2 (6 bases). The CDR3 covers 15 residues. Deletions cut 1 base from V and 3 bases from J, with 13 bases between. Germline V lookup: CDR1 LGHNA, CDR2 YNFKEQ. The CDR3 DNA follows: TGTGCCAGCAGCCAAGCGGGCGGGGTAAACTACGAGCAGTACTTC. Its protein product is CASSQAGGVNYEQYF.

The sample holds a few counts of this clonotype. The gene calls are TRBV7-6 and TRBJ2-1, with TRBD2 matching over 11 bases. Per the germline V gene, CDR1 is SGHVS and CDR2 is FNYEAQ. The CDR3 length is 16 residues. The V segment lost 4 bases and the J segment 4 bases; nucleotides outside the gene matches: 6. The CDR3 DNA follows: TGTGCCAGCAGCTCGTTGCTAGCGGGGGGTTACAATGAGCAGTTCTTC. Translating it yields CASSSLLAGGYNEQFF.

The rearrangement uses TRBV29-1 and TRBJ2-6; tentative D call: TRBD2 (5 bases). CDR1 is SQVTM, CDR2 ANQGSEA, per germline. The CDR3 loop spans 16 amino acids. V was pared by 7 bases and J by 0 bases, with 16 bases between. CDR3 loop: CSAQTDLDSGANVLTF. The CDR3 nucleotides read TGCAGCGCCCAGACGGACTTAGACTCTGGGGCCAACGTCCTGACTTTC.

This clonotype was found a few times. The chain combines TRBV30 with TRBJ1-2, with D possibly being TRBD1 (5 bases). Germline CDR1 GTSNPN, CDR2 SVGIG (reference sequence). Trimming took off 8 bases at V and 3 bases at J, with 28 bases between the two ends. The CDR3 contains 17 residues. The CDR3 protein is CARWRPPGRPGDYGYTF. Written as DNA, the CDR3 is TGTGCCCGCTGGAGGCCCCCCGGTCGCCCGGGGGACTATGGCTACACCTTC.

This clonotype occurred a few times. V gene TRBV7-9 combines with J gene TRBJ1-1; perhaps TRBD1 as D (5 bases). Trimming stripped 2 bases from V and 5 bases from J, with 15 bases between. This CDR3 comprises 15 residues. Germline assignment: CDR1 SEHNR and CDR2 FQNEAQ (reference sequence). The CDR3 loop is CASSLQDIRTTEAFF. The CDR3 region has the DNA TGTGCCAGCAGCTTACAGGACATCCGGACGACTGAAGCTTTCTTT.

This clonotype was found once. The chain carries TRBV20-1 and TRBJ2-3; TRBD2 is a possible D gene (6 bases). CDR1 is DFQATT and CDR2 is SNEGSKA in the germline V gene (reference sequence). The V end was cut by 7 bases, the J end by 2 bases, with 13 bases between. CDR3 length: 13 amino acids. The CDR3 DNA follows: TGCAGTGGGGTGGCGGGACCCACAGATACGCAGTATTTT. Its protein product is CSGVAGPTDTQYF.

This clonotype was recorded a few times. The chain recombines TRBV4-1 with TRBJ2-5; D is tentatively TRBD1 or TRBD2 (5 bases each). CDR3 size: 14 residues. V lost 4 bases and J 5 bases, leaving 14 bases between the germline ends. In germline, CDR1 is MGHRA, CDR2 YSYEKL. The CDR3 nucleotides are TGCGCCAGCAGCCCCGGGGCCCCGGAGGAGACCCAGTACTTC. Its translation is CASSPGAPEETQYF.

The V call is TRBV9, the J call TRBJ1-2; D ambiguous. Trimming removed 0 bases at V and 2 bases at J, with 5 bases between. The CDR3 contains 13 residues. CDR1 and CDR2 from the germline V gene are SGDLS and YYNGEE. As DNA, the CDR3 is TGTGCCAGCAGCGTAGACGGCAACTATGGCTACACCTTC. Translating gives CASSVDGNYGYTF. Full variable domain (outside the CDR3, taken from reference TRBV9 and TRBJ1-2): DSGVTQTPKHLITATGQRVTLRCSPRSGDLSVYWYQQSLDQGLQFLIQYYNGEERAKGNILERFSAQQFPDLHSELNLSSLELGDSALYFCASSVDGNYGYTFGSGTRLTVV.

The genes are TRBV3-1 and TRBJ1-2; D is unclear. The length of the CDR3 is 16 residues. Germline CDR1 is LGHDT and CDR2 is YNNKEL (reference sequence). Trimming took 0 bases from V and 5 from J, leaving 16 bases between them. The CDR3 reads CASSQDRWGKQYGYTF. The CDR3 DNA follows: TGTGCCAGCAGCCAAGATAGGTGGGGTAAACAGTATGGCTACACCTTC.

The chain carries TRBV7-8 and TRBJ2-6, with a weak D call TRBD1 (5 bases). Germline CDR1 is SGHVS and CDR2 is FQNEAQ. With 5 bases removed from V and 0 bases from J, the gap between germline ends came to 11 bases. The CDR3 is made up of 16 amino acids. CDR3 sequence: CASSVRVFSGANVLTF. The CDR3 DNA follows: TGTGCCAGCAGCGTCAGGGTCTTCTCTGGGGCCAACGTCCTGACTTTC.

In its sample, this clonotype was seen a few times. The V call is TRBV3-1, the J call TRBJ2-2, with 9 bases that match TRBD2. With V trimmed by 4 bases and J by 6 bases, 6 bases remained unmatched. Germline V gene data show CDR1 as LGHDT and CDR2 as YNNKEL (reference sequence). CDR3 size: 15 residues. This CDR3 reads CASSPMAGGPGELFF. CDR3 nucleotides: TGTGCCAGCAGCCCGATGGCGGGGGGGCCCGGGGAGCTGTTTTTT.

This sequence joins TRBV5-1 and TRBJ2-5; TRBD2 agrees at 7 bases. The CDR3 spans 16 residues. V lost 1 base, J lost 4 bases, and 10 bases stayed unmatched. Germline-derived CDR1 and CDR2 are SGHRS and YFSETQ. The CDR3 loop reads CASSLRPAGSGETQYF. In DNA form, the CDR3 reads TGCGCCAGCAGCTTGCGGCCAGCGGGAAGCGGAGAGACCCAGTACTTC. The whole variable domain, filled in from reference TRBV5-1 and TRBJ2-5, reads KAGVTQTPRYLIKTRGQQVTLSCSPISGHRSVSWYQQTPGQGLQFLFEYFSETQRNKGNFPGRFSGRQFSNSRSEMNVSTLELGDSALYLCASSLRPAGSGETQYFGPGTRLLVL.

This clonotype has just a few counts. The chain combines TRBV14 with TRBJ2-7; TRBD2 matches at 10 bases. Germline lookup yields CDR1 SGHDN and CDR2 FVKESK. This CDR3 has 15 amino acids. The J segment lost 0 bases and the V segment lost 4 bases, leaving 3 bases of the junction unmatched. CDR3 sequence reads: CASSPLAGASYEQYF. The CDR3 nucleotides read TGTGCCAGCAGCCCTCTAGCGGGAGCCTCCTACGAGCAGTACTTC.

The chain carries TRBV14 and TRBJ2-3; TRBD2 aligns across 7 bases. Germline CDR1 and CDR2: SGHDN and FVKESK. V trimming: 0 bases; J trimming: 9 bases; junction bases outside the gene matches: 12. CDR3 size: 16 residues. The CDR3 sequence is CASSQDLTRERGTQYF. The CDR3 DNA reads TGTGCCAGCAGCCAAGATTTAACGCGGGAGAGGGGAACGCAGTATTTT. The full variable domain, completed using reference TRBV14 and TRBJ2-3, is EAGVTQFPSHSVIEKGQTVTLRCDPISGHDNLYWYRRVMGKEIKFLLHFVKESKQDESGMPNNRFLAERTGGTYSTLKVQPAELEDSGVYFCASSQDLTRERGTQYFGPGTRLTVL.

CDR3 loop: CSLGGQSSYNEQFF. The CDR3 coding sequence is TGCAGCTTGGGGGGACAGAGCTCCTACAATGAGCAGTTCTTC. The chain is built from TRBV29-1 and TRBJ2-1; tentative D call: TRBD1 (7 bases). This CDR3 is 14 amino acids long. Trimming removed 8 bases at V and 0 bases at J, with 14 bases between. CDR1 is SQVTM, CDR2 ANQGSEA, per germline.

The sample holds a few counts of this clonotype. The chain joins TRBV20-1 to TRBJ1-4; possible D gene TRBD1, 6 bases. V lost 3 bases, J lost 7 bases, and 12 bases lay in between. This CDR3 comprises 13 residues. From germline, CDR1 is DFQATT and CDR2 SNEGSKA (reference sequence). The CDR3, as DNA: TGCAGTGCTAGTCAGGGGCGCGTTGAAAAACTGTTTTTT. As protein: CSASQGRVEKLFF.

This CDR3 is CASSSLGEHEQYF. The CDR3 nucleotides are TGTGCCAGCAGTTCTTTGGGGGAACACGAGCAGTACTTC. This chain joins TRBV12-3 or TRBV12-4 and TRBJ2-7; the D gene could be TRBD1 or TRBD2 (5 bases each). Trimming pared 4 bases from V and 5 bases from J, leaving 12 bases between. CDR3 length: 13 amino acids.

Only a few counts were recorded for this clonotype. V is TRBV12-3 or TRBV12-4 and J is TRBJ1-5, with a tentative D call TRBD1 (5 bases). The CDR3 runs 15 residues. With 9 bases removed from V and 6 bases from J, the gap between germline ends came to 21 bases. CDR3 loop: CASQGTRGRFQPQHF. CDR3 DNA: TGTGCCAGTCAAGGTACACGGGGGAGGTTTCAGCCCCAGCATTTT.

This clonotype occurred a few times. The rearrangement links TRBV7-2 to TRBJ2-1; tentative D call: TRBD2 (6 bases). Germline CDR1 is SGHTA and CDR2 is FQGNSA. Trimming pared 0 bases from V and 9 bases from J, leaving 9 bases between. CDR3 length equals 13 residues. CDR3 amino acids: CASSLAEGTEQFF. Here the CDR3 DNA reads TGTGCCAGCAGCTTAGCGGAGGGAACTGAGCAGTTCTTC.